This T cell receptor beta chain emerged from a study of blood T cell repertoires in COVID-19. Study-level information: Samples taken during acute and convalescent COVID-19 were collected in the United States, Italy and Spain. PBMCs, B-cell-depleted T cells, or T cells were the source of the cDNA or gDNA that made up the material.

As originally analysed: Cell counts per sample came from amplifying reference gene primers. Sequenced by immunoSEQ multiplex PCR; TCRdb stores in-frame clones only, minus some. That table furnishes V, J and clone size, whereas the DNA furnished D and trimming. The sample contains about 220,000 clones, over 80% of which appear only once. There are 18 residues in the CDR3. Germline assignment: CDR1 MNHEY and CDR2 SVGEGT. The ends lost 2 bases at V and 3 bases at J; junction bases unmatched: 13. The sequenced material came from peripheral blood. This receptor was taken from a human donor in a cohort sampled during active COVID-19. The gene calls are TRBV6-2 or TRBV6-3 and TRBJ2-1; 7 nucleotides align to TRBD2. This chain's CDR3 is CASSYLTLPSGNYNEQFF. The CDR3 nucleotides are TGTGCCAGCAGTTACCTAACCTTGCCTAGCGGAAACTACAATGAGCAGTTCTTC.